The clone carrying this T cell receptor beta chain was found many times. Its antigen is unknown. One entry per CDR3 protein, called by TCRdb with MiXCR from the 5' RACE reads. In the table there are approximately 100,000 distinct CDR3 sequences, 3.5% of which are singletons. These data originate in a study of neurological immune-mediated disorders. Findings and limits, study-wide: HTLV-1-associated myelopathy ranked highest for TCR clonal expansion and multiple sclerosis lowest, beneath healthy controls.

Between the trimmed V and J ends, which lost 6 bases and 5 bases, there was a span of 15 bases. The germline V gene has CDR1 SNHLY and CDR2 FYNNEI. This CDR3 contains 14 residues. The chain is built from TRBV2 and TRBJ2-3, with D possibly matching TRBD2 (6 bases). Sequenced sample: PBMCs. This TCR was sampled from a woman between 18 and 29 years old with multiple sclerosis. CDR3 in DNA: TGTGCCAGCAGGACCGGGGGAGGAGGAGATACGCAGTATTTT. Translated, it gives CASRTGGGGDTQYF.